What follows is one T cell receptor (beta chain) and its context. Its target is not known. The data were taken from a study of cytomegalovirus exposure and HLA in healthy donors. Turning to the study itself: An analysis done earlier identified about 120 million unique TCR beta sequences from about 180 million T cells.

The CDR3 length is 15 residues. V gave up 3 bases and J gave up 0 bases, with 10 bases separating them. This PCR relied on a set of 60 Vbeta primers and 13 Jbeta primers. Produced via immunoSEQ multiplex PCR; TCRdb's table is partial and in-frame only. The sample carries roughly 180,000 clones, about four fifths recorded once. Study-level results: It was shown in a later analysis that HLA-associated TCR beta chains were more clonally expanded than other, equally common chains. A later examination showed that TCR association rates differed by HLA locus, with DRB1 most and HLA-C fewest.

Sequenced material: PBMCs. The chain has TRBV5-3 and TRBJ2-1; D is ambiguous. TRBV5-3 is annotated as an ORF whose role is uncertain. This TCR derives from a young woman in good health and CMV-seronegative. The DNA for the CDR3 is TGTGCCAGAAGCTGGAGTGCGAGCTCCTACAATGAGCAGTTCTTC. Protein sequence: CARSWSASSYNEQFF.